The clone carrying this T cell receptor beta chain was detected once. These data come from a study of blood T cell repertoires in COVID-19. For the study at large: Sources were T cells, B-cell-depleted T cells, or PBMCs; the material itself was cDNA or gDNA.

TCRdb keeps only in-frame clones here, not all; method: immunoSEQ multiplex PCR. The profile covers tens of thousands of clones, with 65% to 85% appearing a single time and approximately 6% taken by the ten largest. The germline V gene has CDR1 SGDLS and CDR2 YYNGEE. This CDR3 is built from 18 residues. V gave up 4 bases and J gave up 1 base; unmatched junction bases: 11. The sample taken for sequencing was peripheral blood. V is TRBV9 and J is TRBJ2-6, with 7 bases lining up with TRBD1. The TCR originated in a man between 70 and 80 years old with COVID-19, enrolled during active disease. The CDR3: CASSPRDSGVSGANVLTF. CDR3 DNA: TGTGCCAGCAGCCCCCGGGACAGCGGTGTGTCTGGGGCCAACGTCCTGACTTTC.